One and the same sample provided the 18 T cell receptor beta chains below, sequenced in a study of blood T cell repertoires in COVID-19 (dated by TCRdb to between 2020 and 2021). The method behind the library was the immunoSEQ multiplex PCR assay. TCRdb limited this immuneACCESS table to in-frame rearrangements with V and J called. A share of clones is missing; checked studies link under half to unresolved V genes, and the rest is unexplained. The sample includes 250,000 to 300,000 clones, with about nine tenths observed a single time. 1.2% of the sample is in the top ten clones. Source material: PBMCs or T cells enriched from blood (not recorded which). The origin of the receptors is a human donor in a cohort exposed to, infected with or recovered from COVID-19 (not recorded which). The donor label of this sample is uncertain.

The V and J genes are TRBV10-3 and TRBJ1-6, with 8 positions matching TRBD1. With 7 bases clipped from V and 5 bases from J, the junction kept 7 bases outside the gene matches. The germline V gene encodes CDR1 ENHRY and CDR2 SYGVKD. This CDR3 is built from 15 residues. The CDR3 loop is CAITRGLNDNSPLHF. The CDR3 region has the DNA TGTGCCATCACCAGGGGGCTGAACGATAATTCACCCCTCCACTTT.

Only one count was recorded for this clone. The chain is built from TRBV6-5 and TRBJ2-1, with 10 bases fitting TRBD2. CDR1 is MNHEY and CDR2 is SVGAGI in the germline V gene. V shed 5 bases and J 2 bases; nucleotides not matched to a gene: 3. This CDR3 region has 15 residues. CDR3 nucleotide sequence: TGTGCCAGCAGTAGCGGGGGGGCACCCTACAATGAGCAGTTCTTC. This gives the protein CASSSGGAPYNEQFF.

CDR3 amino acids: CAGRTMEGGGELFF. CDR3 DNA sequence: TGTGCCGGCCGTACCATGGAAGGCGGCGGGGAGCTGTTTTTT. The chain uses TRBV19 and TRBJ2-2; no clear D gene. This CDR3 spans 14 amino acids. Germline V gene data show CDR1 as LNHDA and CDR2 as SQIVND (reference sequence). V was pared by 11 bases and J by 7 bases, with 20 bases between. The variable domain in full, completed from reference TRBV19 and TRBJ2-2, reads DGGITQSPKYLFRKEGQNVTLSCEQNLNHDAMYWYRQDPGQGLRLIYYSQIVNDFQKGDIAEGYSVSREKKESFPLTVTSAQKNPTAFYLCAGRTMEGGGELFFGEGSRLTVL.

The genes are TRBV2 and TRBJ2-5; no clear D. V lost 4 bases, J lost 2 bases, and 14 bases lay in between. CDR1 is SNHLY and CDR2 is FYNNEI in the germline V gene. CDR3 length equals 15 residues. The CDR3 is CASSAVRTSQETQYF. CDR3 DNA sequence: TGTGCCAGCAGTGCGGTACGAACTTCTCAAGAGACCCAGTACTTC.

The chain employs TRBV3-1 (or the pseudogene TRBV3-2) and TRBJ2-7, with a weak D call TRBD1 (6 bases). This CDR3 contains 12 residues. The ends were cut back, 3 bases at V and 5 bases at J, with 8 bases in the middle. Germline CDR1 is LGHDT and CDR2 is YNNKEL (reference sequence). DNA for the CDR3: TGTGCCAGCAGCCATCACAGGGACGAGCAGTACTTC. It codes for CASSHHRDEQYF.

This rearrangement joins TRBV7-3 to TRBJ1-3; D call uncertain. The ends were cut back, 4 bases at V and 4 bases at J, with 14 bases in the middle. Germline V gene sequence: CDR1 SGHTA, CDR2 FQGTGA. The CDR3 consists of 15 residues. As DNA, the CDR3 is TGTGCCAGCAGCTCCGACGGATCCGGGGGAAACACCATATATTTT. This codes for CASSSDGSGGNTIYF.

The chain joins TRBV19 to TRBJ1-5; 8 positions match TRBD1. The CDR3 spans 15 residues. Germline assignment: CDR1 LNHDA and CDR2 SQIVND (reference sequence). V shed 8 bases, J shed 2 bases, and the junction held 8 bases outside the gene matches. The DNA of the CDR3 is TGTGCCAGTCGGTTACAGGGGGATGGCAATCAGCCCCAGCATTTT. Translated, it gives CASRLQGDGNQPQHF. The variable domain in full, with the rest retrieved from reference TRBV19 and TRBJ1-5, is DGGITQSPKYLFRKEGQNVTLSCEQNLNHDAMYWYRQDPGQGLRLIYYSQIVNDFQKGDIAEGYSVSREKKESFPLTVTSAQKNPTAFYLCASRLQGDGNQPQHFGDGTRLSIL.

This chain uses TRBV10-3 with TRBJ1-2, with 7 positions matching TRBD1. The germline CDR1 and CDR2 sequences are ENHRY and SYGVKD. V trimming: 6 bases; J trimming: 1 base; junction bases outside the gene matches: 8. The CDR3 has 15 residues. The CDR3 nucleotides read TGTGCCATCAGCCTCGACAGGGTGGGTAACTATGGCTACACCTTC. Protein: CAISLDRVGNYGYTF.

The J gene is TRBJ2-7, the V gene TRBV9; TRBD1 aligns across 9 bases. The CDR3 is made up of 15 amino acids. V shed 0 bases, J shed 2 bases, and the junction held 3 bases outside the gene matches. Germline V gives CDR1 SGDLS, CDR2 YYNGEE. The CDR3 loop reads CASSVGTGVPYEQYF. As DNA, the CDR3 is TGTGCCAGCAGCGTAGGGACAGGGGTACCCTACGAGCAGTACTTC.

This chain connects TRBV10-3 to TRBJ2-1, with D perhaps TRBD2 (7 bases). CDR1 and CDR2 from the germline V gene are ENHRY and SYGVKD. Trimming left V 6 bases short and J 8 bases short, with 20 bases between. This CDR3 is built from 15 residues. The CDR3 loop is CAISREGGVTHEQFF. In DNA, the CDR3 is TGTGCCATCAGCAGGGAGGGGGGGGTCACTCATGAGCAGTTCTTC.

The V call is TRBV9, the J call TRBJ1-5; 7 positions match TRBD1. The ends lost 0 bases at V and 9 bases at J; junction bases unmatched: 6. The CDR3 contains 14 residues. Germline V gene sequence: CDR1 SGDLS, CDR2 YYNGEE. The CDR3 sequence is CASSVVGAGGPQHF. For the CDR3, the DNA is TGTGCCAGCAGCGTAGTCGGGGCAGGGGGGCCCCAGCATTTT.

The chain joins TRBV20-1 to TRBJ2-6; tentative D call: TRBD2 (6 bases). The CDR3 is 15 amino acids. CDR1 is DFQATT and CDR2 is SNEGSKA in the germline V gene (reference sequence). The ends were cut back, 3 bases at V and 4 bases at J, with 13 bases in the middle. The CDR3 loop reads CSASHKGRGANVLTF. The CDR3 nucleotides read TGCAGTGCTAGTCATAAAGGGAGGGGGGCCAACGTCCTGACTTTC.

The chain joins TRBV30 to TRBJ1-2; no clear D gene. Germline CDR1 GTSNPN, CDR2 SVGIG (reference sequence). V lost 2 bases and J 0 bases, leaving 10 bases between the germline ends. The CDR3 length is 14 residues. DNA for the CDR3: TGTGCCTGGAGTCACCTACTCCCTAACTATGGCTACACCTTC. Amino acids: CAWSHLLPNYGYTF. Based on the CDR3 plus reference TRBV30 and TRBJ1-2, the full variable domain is SQTIHQWPATLVQPVGSPLSLECTVEGTSNPNLYWYRQAAGRGLQLLFYSVGIGQISSEVPQNLSASRPQDRQFILSSKKLLLSDSGFYLCAWSHLLPNYGYTFGSGTRLTVV.

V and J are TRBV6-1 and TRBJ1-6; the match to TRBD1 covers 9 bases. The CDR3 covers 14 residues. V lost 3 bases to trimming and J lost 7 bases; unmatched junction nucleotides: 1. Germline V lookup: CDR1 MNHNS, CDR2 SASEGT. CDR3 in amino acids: CASSETGGNSPLHF. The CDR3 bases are TGTGCCAGCAGTGAGACAGGGGGGAATTCACCCCTCCACTTT.

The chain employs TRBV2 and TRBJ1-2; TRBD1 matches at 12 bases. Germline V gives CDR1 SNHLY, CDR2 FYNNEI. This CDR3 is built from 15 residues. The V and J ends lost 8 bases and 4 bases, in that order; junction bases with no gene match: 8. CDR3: CASGGQGATSYGYTF. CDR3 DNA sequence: TGTGCCAGCGGGGGACAGGGGGCCACTAGCTATGGCTACACCTTC.

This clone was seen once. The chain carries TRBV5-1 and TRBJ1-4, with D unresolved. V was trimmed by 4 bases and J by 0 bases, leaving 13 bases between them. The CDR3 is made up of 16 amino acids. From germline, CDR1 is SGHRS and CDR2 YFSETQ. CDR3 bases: TGCGCCAGCAGCCCTGAACCGGTTGCAACTAATGAAAAACTGTTTTTT. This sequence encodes CASSPEPVATNEKLFF.

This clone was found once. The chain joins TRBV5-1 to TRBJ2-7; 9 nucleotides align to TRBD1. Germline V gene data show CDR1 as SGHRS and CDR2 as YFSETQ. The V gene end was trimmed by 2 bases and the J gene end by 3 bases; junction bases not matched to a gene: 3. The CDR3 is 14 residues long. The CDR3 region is CASSLRTGDYEQYF. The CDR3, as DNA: TGCGCCAGCAGCTTACGGACAGGGGACTACGAGCAGTACTTC.

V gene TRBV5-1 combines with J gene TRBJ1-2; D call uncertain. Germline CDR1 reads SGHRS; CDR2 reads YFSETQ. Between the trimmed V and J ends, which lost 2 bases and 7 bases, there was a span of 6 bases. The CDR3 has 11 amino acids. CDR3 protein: CASSFGIGYTF. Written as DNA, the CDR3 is TGCGCCAGCAGCTTCGGGATTGGCTACACCTTC.